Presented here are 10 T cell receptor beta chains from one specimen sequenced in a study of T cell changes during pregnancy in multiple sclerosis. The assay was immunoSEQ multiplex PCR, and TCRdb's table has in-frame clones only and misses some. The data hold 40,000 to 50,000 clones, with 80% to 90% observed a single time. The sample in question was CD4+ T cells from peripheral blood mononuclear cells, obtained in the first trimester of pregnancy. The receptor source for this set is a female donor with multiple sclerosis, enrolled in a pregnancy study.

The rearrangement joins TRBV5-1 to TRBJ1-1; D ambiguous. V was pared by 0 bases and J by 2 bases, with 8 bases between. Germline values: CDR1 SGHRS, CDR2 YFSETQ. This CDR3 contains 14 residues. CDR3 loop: CASSLGGFNTEAFF. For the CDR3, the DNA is TGCGCCAGCAGCTTGGGAGGGTTTAACACTGAAGCTTTCTTT.

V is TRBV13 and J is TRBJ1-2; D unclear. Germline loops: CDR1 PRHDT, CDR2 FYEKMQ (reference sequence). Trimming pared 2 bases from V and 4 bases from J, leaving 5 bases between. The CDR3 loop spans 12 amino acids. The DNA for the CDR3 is TGTGCCAGCAGCTTAAAAGCCTATGGCTACACCTTC. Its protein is CASSLKAYGYTF.

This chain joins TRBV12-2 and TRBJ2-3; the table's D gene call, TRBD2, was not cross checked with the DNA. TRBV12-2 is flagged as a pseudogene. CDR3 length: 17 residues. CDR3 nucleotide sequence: TGTGCAAGTCGCTTAGGAGGAACTAGCGGGATCACAGATACGCAGTATTTT. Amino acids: CASRLGGTSGITDTQYF.

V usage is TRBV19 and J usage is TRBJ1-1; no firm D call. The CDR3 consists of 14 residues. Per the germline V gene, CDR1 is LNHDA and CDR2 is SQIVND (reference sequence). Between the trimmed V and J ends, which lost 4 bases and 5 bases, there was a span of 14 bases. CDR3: CASSTVAGVTEAFF. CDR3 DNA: TGTGCCAGTAGTACTGTCGCCGGGGTGACTGAAGCTTTCTTT.

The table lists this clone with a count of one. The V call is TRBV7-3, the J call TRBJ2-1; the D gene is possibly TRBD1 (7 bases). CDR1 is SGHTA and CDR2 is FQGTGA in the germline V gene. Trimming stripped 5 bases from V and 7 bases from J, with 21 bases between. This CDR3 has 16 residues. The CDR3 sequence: CASSIDAGQRMNEQFF. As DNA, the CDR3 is TGTGCCAGCAGCATAGACGCGGGACAGAGGATGAATGAGCAGTTCTTC.

CDR3 coding DNA: TGTGCCATCCGCCCGGACAGCTCCTACGAGCAGTACTTC. It specifies CAIRPDSSYEQYF. This sequence joins TRBV10-3 and TRBJ2-7; a possible D gene is TRBD1 (6 bases). This CDR3 has 13 amino acids. V gave up 8 bases and J gave up 0 bases, with 11 bases separating them. Germline V CDR1 and CDR2: ENHRY, SYGVKD.

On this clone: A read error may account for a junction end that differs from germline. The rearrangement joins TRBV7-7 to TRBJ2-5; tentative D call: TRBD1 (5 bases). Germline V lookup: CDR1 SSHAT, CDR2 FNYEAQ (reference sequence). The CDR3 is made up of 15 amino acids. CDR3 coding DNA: TGTGCTAGCAGCCTAAGGGGCGCAACCCAAGAGACCCAGTACTTC. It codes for CASSLRGATQETQYF.

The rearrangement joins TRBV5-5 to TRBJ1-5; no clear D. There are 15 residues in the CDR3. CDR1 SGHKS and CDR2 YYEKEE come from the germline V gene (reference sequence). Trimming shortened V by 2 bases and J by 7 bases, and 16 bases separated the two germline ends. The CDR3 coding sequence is TGTGCCAGCAGCTTAGAACTCCGGGAGGGACAGCCCCAGCATTTT. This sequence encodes CASSLELREGQPQHF.

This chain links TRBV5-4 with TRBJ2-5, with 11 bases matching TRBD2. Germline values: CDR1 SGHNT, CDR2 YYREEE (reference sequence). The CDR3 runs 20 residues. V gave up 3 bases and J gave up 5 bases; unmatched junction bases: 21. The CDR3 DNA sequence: TGTGCCAGCAGCTCTCTAAAGGGGGATAGCGGGAGGGCCGGAACGGAGACCCAGTACTTC. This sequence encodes CASSSLKGDSGRAGTETQYF.

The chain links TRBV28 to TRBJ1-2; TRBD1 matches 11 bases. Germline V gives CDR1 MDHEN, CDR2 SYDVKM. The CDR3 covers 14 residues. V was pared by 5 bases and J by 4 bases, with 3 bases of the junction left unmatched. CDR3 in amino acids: CASSGTGGAYGYTF. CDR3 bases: TGTGCCAGCAGTGGGACAGGGGGAGCCTATGGCTACACCTTC.